Following are 22 T cell receptor beta chains from one sample sequenced in a study of T cell clonality in common variable immunodeficiency. Study-level findings and limits: Common variable immunodeficiency TCR beta sequences reportedly had fewer deletions and N-nucleotide insertions.

These receptors' antigens are unknown. The repertoire was sequenced with immunoSEQ multiplex PCR; TCRdb's copy has only in-frame clones and lacks some. This sample comprises approximately 30,000 clones, none seen once only. The sample taken for sequencing was peripheral blood mononuclear cells. The receptors come from a human donor with common variable immunodeficiency.

Many counts were recorded for this clone. The covered CDR3 bases are TGTGCCATCAGTGAGTCGACAGGGGACAGGGGGCGAGGC. Translated: CAISESTGDRGRG. The full CDR3 reads CAISESTGDRGRGYTF. This chain uses TRBV10-3 with TRBJ1-2; 12 positions agree with TRBD1. The read gets to within 3 residues of the CDR3 end, and the germline J gene fills in the rest. The CDR3 covers 16 residues. Germline V gene data show CDR1 as ENHRY and CDR2 as SYGVKD.

Points on this clone: The CDR3 is cut off 3 residues early in the read; its end comes from the germline J gene. The V and J genes are TRBV18 and TRBJ2-5, with D possibly being TRBD1 or TRBD2 (5 bases each). This CDR3 comprises 15 residues. V gave up 2 bases and J gave up 5 bases, with 15 bases separating them. Germline CDR1 and CDR2: KGHSH and LQKENI. CDR3 DNA (partial): TGTGCCAGCTCACCAGGTCGAGGGGATCGCGAGACC. Its translation: CASSPGRGDRET. In full, the CDR3 is CASSPGRGDRETQYF.

The CDR3 is CASSFPTGGRETQYF. Partial CDR3 DNA: TGTGCCAGCAGCTTTCCCACAGGGGGCCGGGAGACC. The V gene is TRBV11-3, the J gene TRBJ2-5; 9 bases line up with TRBD1. The DNA ends 3 residues before the CDR3 does, and the rest of the CDR3 is filled in from the germline J gene. In germline, CDR1 is SGHNT, CDR2 YENEEA. Unmatched junction bases numbered 7, after V lost 3 bases and J lost 5 bases. This CDR3 is built from 15 residues.

By share, this clone ranks as medium-sized (0.01 to 0.1%). Read coverage stops 3 residues before the CDR3 terminus; the germline J gene supplies the remainder. This chain connects TRBV20-1 to TRBJ2-1, with 10 bases aligning to TRBD2. The CDR3 spans 14 residues. The germline CDR1 and CDR2 sequences are DFQATT and SNEGSKA (reference sequence). V dropped 4 bases and J dropped 5; count of bases not matched to a gene: 5. Partial CDR3 DNA: TGCAGTGCTAAAAGCGGGAGGGCTAACAATGAG. Its translation is CSAKSGRANNE. The whole CDR3 protein is CSAKSGRANNEQFF.

This clone has a handful of counts. The CDR3 extends 3 residues past the end of the read, so its final part is completed from the germline J gene. The genes are TRBV7-2 and TRBJ2-5; perhaps TRBD1 as D (6 bases). V lost 1 base, J lost 1 base, and 10 bases lay in between. The CDR3 spans 15 residues. Germline V gene sequence: CDR1 SGHTA, CDR2 FQGNSA. CDR3: CASSLGGLPQETQYF. The CDR3 DNA, read in part, is TGTGCCAGCAGCTTAGGGGGGCTGCCCCAAGAGACC.

This clone was found many times. The CDR3 end is not reached by the read, which stops 3 residues before it; the germline J gene fills it in. The rearrangement uses TRBV7-2 and TRBJ1-2; D is ambiguous. Germline CDR1 is SGHTA and CDR2 is FQGNSA. Trimming left V 5 bases short and J 7 bases short, with 17 bases between. The CDR3 totals 14 residues. CDR3 loop: CASSPRSSSGGYTF. The CDR3 DNA, read in part, is TGTGCCAGCAGCCCCCGGAGTTCGTCAGGTGGC. The full variable domain, in which reference TRBV7-2 and TRBJ1-2 provide the parts outside the CDR3, is GAGVSQSPSNKVTEKGKDVELRCDPISGHTALYWYRQSLGQGLEFLIYFQGNSAPDKSGLPSDRFSAERTGGSVSTLTIQRTQQEDSAVYLCASSPRSSSGGYTFGSGTRLTVV.

This clone was picked up many times. The read terminates 3 residues ahead of where the CDR3 ends, so the germline J gene completes it. This chain links TRBV7-9 with TRBJ1-5; possible D gene TRBD1, 6 bases. The CDR3 is 13 residues long. Trimming cost V 2 bases and J 9 bases, with 11 bases left between them. In germline, CDR1 is SEHNR, CDR2 FQNEAQ (reference sequence). Partial CDR3 DNA: TGTGCCAGCAGCTTAACAGGGCTCCCGCCC. This gives the protein CASSLTGLPP. The whole CDR3 reads CASSLTGLPPQHF.

In regard to this clone: The read stops 3 residues short of the end of the CDR3; the missing end is completed from the germline J gene. V gene TRBV7-2 combines with J gene TRBJ2-5; D unclear. The germline gives CDR1 SGHTA, CDR2 FQGNSA. V dropped 6 bases and J dropped 4 bases, with 12 bases sitting between them. The CDR3 loop spans 13 amino acids. The CDR3 DNA, read in part, is TGTGCCAGCAGTGAATATGCGCGAGAGACC. It translates to CASSEYARET. The CDR3 reads in full as CASSEYARETQYF.

This clone was seen repeatedly, ten times or more. The read is 3 residues too short to cover the CDR3 end, so that end is filled in from the germline J gene. This chain joins TRBV19 and TRBJ2-5; 9 nucleotides line up with TRBD1. This CDR3 contains 15 residues. Germline V gene data show CDR1 as LNHDA and CDR2 as SQIVND (reference sequence). J was trimmed by 4 bases and V by 7 bases; bases with no gene match: 10. The part of the CDR3 DNA that was read is TGTGCCAGTACTCCTGGGACAGGGCGGCTAGAGACC. The encoded protein is CASTPGTGRLET. In full, the CDR3 is CASTPGTGRLETQYF.

A note on this clone: The read comes to an end 3 residues before the CDR3 does, leaving the germline J gene to fill in the end. This sequence joins TRBV6-1 and TRBJ2-3; 10 positions agree with TRBD2. With V trimmed by 2 bases and J by 4 bases, 6 bases remained unmatched. CDR1 MNHNS and CDR2 SASEGT come from the germline V gene. This CDR3 has 16 amino acids. The part of the CDR3 DNA that was read is TGTGCCAGCAGTGAATATCCAGCGGGAGGGCCAGATACG. Residues: CASSEYPAGGPDT. The entire CDR3 reads CASSEYPAGGPDTQYF.

On this clone itself: The read falls 3 residues short of the CDR3 end, and the missing part is taken from the germline J gene. This chain uses TRBV20-1 with TRBJ2-7; 10 positions agree with TRBD2. V was clipped by 2 bases and J by 5 bases; unmatched bases: 9. CDR1 is DFQATT and CDR2 is SNEGSKA in the germline V gene (reference sequence). This CDR3 spans 15 amino acids. CDR3 sequence reads: CSARLLLLAGDEQYF. The covered CDR3 bases are TGCAGTGCTAGACTACTCCTTCTAGCGGGAGACGAG.

Comment on this clone: Sequencing ends 3 residues short of the CDR3 end; the germline J gene provides the rest. This chain uses TRBV7-9 with TRBJ2-7; 7 bases are shared with TRBD2. This CDR3 has 14 amino acids. J lost 0 bases, V lost 8 bases, and 7 bases had no gene match. Germline V CDR1 and CDR2: SEHNR, FQNEAQ (reference sequence). CDR3 bases read: TGTGCCAGCGCCCCGAGCGGGATCTCCTACGAG. Encoded protein: CASAPSGISYE. The full CDR3 reads CASAPSGISYEQYF.

About this clone: The read ends 3 residues shy of where the CDR3 ends; the end is completed using the germline J gene. The V gene is TRBV23-1, the J gene TRBJ1-4; 9 positions match TRBD1. TRBV23-1 is an ORF, with its function uncertain. After removal of 1 base from V and 7 bases from J, the junction contained 4 bases not matched to a gene. The CDR3 loop spans 15 amino acids. CDR3 sequence reads: CASSQFLDRGEKLFF. The CDR3 bases that were read are TGCGCCAGCAGTCAATTCTTGGACAGGGGTGAAAAA.

This clone was seen a few times. The read ends 3 residues shy of where the CDR3 ends; the end is completed using the germline J gene. The chain recombines TRBV7-9 with TRBJ1-5; 10 bases align to TRBD1. V gave up 3 bases and J gave up 4 bases; unmatched junction bases: 3. In germline, CDR1 is SEHNR, CDR2 FQNEAQ (reference sequence). The CDR3 loop spans 15 amino acids. The CDR3 sequence is CASSLGTGVNQPQHF. The part of the CDR3 DNA that was read is TGTGCCAGCAGCTTGGGGACAGGGGTAAATCAGCCC. Full variable domain (rest looked up from reference TRBV7-9 and TRBJ1-5): DTGVSQNPRHKITKRGQNVTFRCDPISEHNRLYWYRQTLGQGPEFLTYFQNEAQLEKSRLLSDRFSAERPKGSFSTLEIQRTEQGDSAMYLCASSLGTGVNQPQHFGDGTRLSIL.

This clone was seen ten or more times. CDR3 bases read: TGTGCCAGCAGCCAAGTCTACAGGGTAGTCGACGAG. Translating gives CASSQVYRVVDE. The complete CDR3 sequence is CASSQVYRVVDEQYF. This chain uses TRBV14 with TRBJ2-7; tentatively, D is TRBD1 (6 bases). The read terminates 3 residues before the CDR3 end, so the remaining end is supplied by the germline J gene. The CDR3 runs to 15 residues. Germline CDR1 and CDR2: SGHDN and FVKESK. Trimming stripped 1 base from V and 5 bases from J, with 15 bases between.

This clone was picked up a small number of times. It is likely a read error: a sequence one base away is far more abundant. The sequence runs out 3 residues before the end of the CDR3; the remainder is reconstructed from the germline J gene. The rearrangement uses TRBV7-9 and TRBJ1-4; D gene uncertain. Germline V gives CDR1 SEHNR, CDR2 FQNEAQ (reference sequence). The CDR3 runs 13 residues. V was pared by 2 bases and J by 5 bases, with 6 bases between. CDR3 DNA (partial): TGTGCCAGCAGCTTATTACAAAATGAAAAA. This codes for CASSLLQNEK. The whole CDR3 protein reads CASSLLQNEKLFF. The entire variable domain, with the rest obtained from reference TRBV7-9 and TRBJ1-4, is as follows: DTGVSQNPRHKITKRGQNVTFRCDPISEHNRLYWYRQTLGQGPEFLTYFQNEAQLEKSRLLSDRFSAERPKGSFSTLEIQRTEQGDSAMYLCASSLLQNEKLFFGSGTQLSVL.

The sample holds many counts of this clone. The read ends 3 residues before the CDR3 terminus; that terminus is restored from the germline J gene. V usage is TRBV29-1 and J usage is TRBJ2-1; possibly TRBD2 for D (6 bases). This CDR3 comprises 13 residues. Trimming removed 7 bases at V and 4 bases at J, with 14 bases between. Germline CDR1 reads SQVTM; CDR2 reads ANQGSEA. The CDR3 loop is CSGRDWGYNEQFF. CDR3 bases read: TGCAGCGGCAGGGACTGGGGGTACAATGAG.

In regard to this clone: The CDR3 end lies 3 residues beyond the end of the read and is filled in from the germline J gene. This chain joins TRBV7-9 and TRBJ2-7; 9 bases align to TRBD1. Germline V lookup: CDR1 SEHNR, CDR2 FQNEAQ (reference sequence). The CDR3 is 14 residues long. V dropped 3 bases and J dropped 4; count of bases not matched to a gene: 4. The part of the CDR3 DNA that was read is TGTGCCAGCAGCTTCGGGACAGGGTGGTACGAG. Residues: CASSFGTGWYE. The CDR3 in its entirety is CASSFGTGWYEQYF.

Sample share makes this clone medium-sized. The observed sequence ends 3 residues before the CDR3 terminus, with the missing tail filled in from the germline J gene. V and J are TRBV11-3 and TRBJ2-3, with 7 bases identical to TRBD1. Germline-derived CDR1 and CDR2 are SGHNT and YENEEA. Germline trimming cut 6 bases from V and 8 bases from J; bases unmatched to any gene: 5. The CDR3 sequence is 12 residues long. The CDR3 sequence: CASRQGSGTQYF. CDR3 DNA (partial): TGTGCCAGCAGACAGGGGAGTGGTACG.

In its sample, this clone was seen many times. The read terminates 3 residues before the CDR3 end, so the remaining end is supplied by the germline J gene. The chain recombines TRBV27 with TRBJ2-3; possibly TRBD1 for D (5 bases). The CDR3 runs to 14 residues. V was trimmed by 6 bases and J by 5 bases, leaving 15 bases between them. The V gene's germline CDR1 is MNHEY and CDR2 SMNVEV (reference sequence). This chain's CDR3 is CASSPGGRGDTQYF. The part of the CDR3 DNA that was read is TGTGCCAGCAGCCCCGGCGGTAGGGGAGATACG.

This clone was seen a handful of times. The CDR3 extends 3 residues past the end of the read, so its final part is completed from the germline J gene. This chain joins TRBV7-3 and TRBJ1-2; D may be TRBD1 (5 bases). There are 15 residues in the CDR3. Germline V CDR1 and CDR2: SGHTA, FQGTGA. Trimming cost V 2 bases and J 5 bases, with 15 bases left between them. The sequenced part of the CDR3 DNA is TGTGCCAGCAGCTTAGGTCCAGGGTCCATTTATGGC. It yields the protein CASSLGPGSIYG. The entire CDR3 protein is CASSLGPGSIYGYTF. Using reference TRBV7-3 and TRBJ1-2 for the parts outside the CDR3, the full variable domain is GAGVSQTPSNKVTEKGKYVELRCDPISGHTALYWYRQSLGQGPEFLIYFQGTGAADDSGLPNDRFFAVRPEGSVSTLKIQRTERGDSAVYLCASSLGPGSIYGYTFGSGTRLTVV.

This clone was recorded many times. This chain's CDR3 is CASSQSGQGDDTQYF. The CDR3 DNA, read in part, is TGTGCCAGCAGCCAAAGCGGACAGGGGGACGATACG. The rearrangement links TRBV5-6 to TRBJ2-3, with 10 positions matching TRBD1. The CDR3 extends 3 residues past the end of the read, so its final part is completed from the germline J gene. The CDR3 consists of 15 residues. Germline trimming cut 4 bases from V and 6 bases from J; bases unmatched to any gene: 8. Per germline, CDR1 SGHDT and CDR2 YYEEEE.